One and the same sample provided the 28 T cell receptor beta chains below, sequenced in a study of blood T cells in healthy people across ages. Using a J-beta primer mix together with a sample-barcoded 5' primer, a second PCR was run for about 6 to 12 cycles. TCRdb processed the 5' RACE reads anew with MiXCR; each CDR3 protein has one entry. The sample records approximately 1.5 million distinct CDR3 sequences, under 55% being singletons. The specimen was blood. Receptors were obtained from a woman aged 18-29 years in good health.

This chain connects TRBV29-1 to TRBJ2-3; perhaps TRBD2 as D (5 bases). The germline V gene encodes CDR1 SQVTM and CDR2 ANQGSEA. Trimming took 2 bases from V and 6 from J, leaving 12 bases between them. The CDR3 loop spans 13 amino acids. CDR3 coding DNA: TGCAGCGTTGAACTCGGAGCGGATGATACGCAGTATTTT. This sequence encodes CSVELGADDTQYF.

This clonotype was detected only a few times. The chain combines TRBV9 with TRBJ1-2; no definite D call. The V gene lost 3 bases and the J gene lost 7 bases, with 13 bases spanning the gap. The germline gives CDR1 SGDLS, CDR2 YYNGEE. This CDR3 is built from 13 residues. Written as DNA, the CDR3 is TGTGCCAGCAGCGAGAGAGTTGGATTTGGCTACACCTTC. Translation gives CASSERVGFGYTF. Full variable domain (remainder filled in from reference TRBV9 and TRBJ1-2): DSGVTQTPKHLITATGQRVTLRCSPRSGDLSVYWYQQSLDQGLQFLIQYYNGEERAKGNILERFSAQQFPDLHSELNLSSLELGDSALYFCASSERVGFGYTFGSGTRLTVV.

This clonotype was recorded a few times. The chain carries TRBV4-3 and TRBJ2-1; 10 bases match TRBD2. The V and J ends lost 0 bases and 8 bases, in that order; junction bases with no gene match: 7. Germline CDR1 LGHNA, CDR2 YSLEER. CDR3 length equals 16 residues. CDR3 nucleotides: TGCGCCAGCAGCCAAGATGAGAGCGGGGGGGCCGATGAGCAGTTCTTC. Its protein product is CASSQDESGGADEQFF.

The sample holds a few counts of this clonotype. This sequence joins TRBV4-3 and TRBJ1-5; no firm D call. Germline V CDR1 and CDR2: LGHNA, YSLEER. V lost 0 bases and J lost 1, with 13 bases in between. The CDR3 runs 17 residues. The CDR3 DNA reads TGCGCCAGCAGCCAAGATTTTCCGGGGTTAAGCAATCAGCCCCAGCATTTT. Translating gives CASSQDFPGLSNQPQHF.

This clonotype has a handful of counts. V usage is TRBV12-3 or TRBV12-4 and J usage is TRBJ2-4, with 14 bases aligning to TRBD2. The CDR3 loop spans 20 amino acids. After removal of 7 bases from V and 0 bases from J, the junction contained 14 bases not matched to a gene. CDR3 bases: TGTGCCAGCACCTTCTGGGCCGGGACTAGCGGGAGCCAAGCCAAAAACATTCAGTACTTC. Translated, it gives CASTFWAGTSGSQAKNIQYF.

This chain uses TRBV20-1 with TRBJ1-2, with D maybe TRBD1 (6 bases). The CDR3 is 12 residues long. CDR1 DFQATT and CDR2 SNEGSKA come from the germline V gene (reference sequence). Trimming took off 5 bases at V and 4 bases at J, with 11 bases between the two ends. CDR3 sequence: CSAGGQSYGYTF. CDR3 DNA: TGCAGTGCTGGGGGGCAGAGCTATGGCTACACCTTC.

The chain combines TRBV9 with TRBJ2-3, with a weak D call TRBD1 (6 bases). Germline-derived CDR1 and CDR2 are SGDLS and YYNGEE. The V end lost 2 bases, the J end lost 8 bases, and 15 bases lay between the germline ends. This CDR3 has 14 residues. CDR3 in amino acids: CASSVYRESGTQYF. The CDR3 DNA follows: TGTGCCAGCAGCGTCTACAGGGAGTCAGGTACGCAGTATTTT.

The chain uses TRBV6-2 or TRBV6-3 and TRBJ2-3, with 9 bases lining up with TRBD2. CDR3 length equals 19 residues. The V segment lost 6 bases and the J segment 1 base; nucleotides outside the gene matches: 17. CDR1 MNHEY and CDR2 SVGEGT come from the germline V gene. CDR3 nucleotides: TGTGCCAGCAGCCGACGGGAGCGGGAGGTATCCCTCGGCACAGATACGCAGTATTTT. The encoded protein is CASSRREREVSLGTDTQYF.

This clonotype has only a few counts. The chain employs TRBV25-1 and TRBJ2-5; 9 bases agree with TRBD1. The last part of the DNA fits TRBJ2-7 better; the J call may be wrong. Germline loops: CDR1 MGHDK, CDR2 SYGVNS. The CDR3 covers 17 residues. The CDR3 DNA reads as TGTGCCAGCAGTGAATTAGCTCCTGACAGGGGGGGGTACGAGCAGTACTTC. Its protein product is CASSELAPDRGGYEQYF.

The chain joins TRBV20-1 to TRBJ2-3; D is perhaps TRBD2 (5 bases). The germline V gene has CDR1 DFQATT and CDR2 SNEGSKA (reference sequence). Trimming took off 4 bases at V and 4 bases at J, with 15 bases between the two ends. CDR3 length: 14 amino acids. Here the CDR3 reads CSANWLATADTQYF. Here the CDR3 DNA reads TGCAGTGCTAACTGGCTAGCAACGGCAGATACGCAGTATTTT.

J is TRBJ1-5 and V is TRBV30; D not resolved. The CDR3 is 15 amino acids. Germline V gene data show CDR1 as GTSNPN and CDR2 as SVGIG (reference sequence). V shed 0 bases and J shed 1 base, with 10 bases lying between them. CDR3 coding DNA: TGTGCCTGGAGTGTAGCGGGGTTGAGCAATCAGCCCCAGCATTTT. Translated: CAWSVAGLSNQPQHF.

The chain combines TRBV20-1 with TRBJ1-5, with D hard to call. V was pared by 4 bases and J by 3 bases, with 10 bases between. The CDR3 extends over 13 amino acids. Germline V CDR1 and CDR2: DFQATT, SNEGSKA (reference sequence). The CDR3 region is CSAMATNNQPQHF. CDR3 coding DNA: TGCAGTGCTATGGCCACCAACAATCAGCCCCAGCATTTT.

This clonotype was detected a few times. CDR3 coding DNA: TGTGCCATCAGTGAGTCGTCAGGGGACTATGGCTACACCTTC. Translating it yields CAISESSGDYGYTF. This chain connects TRBV10-3 to TRBJ1-2; D is perhaps TRBD1 (6 bases). V gave up 0 bases and J gave up 3 bases, with 8 bases separating them. The germline CDR1 and CDR2 sequences are ENHRY and SYGVKD. The CDR3 runs 14 residues.

The chain couples TRBV14 to TRBJ1-1; TRBD1 aligns across 7 bases. The J segment lost 5 bases and the V segment lost 0 bases, leaving 12 bases of the junction unmatched. This CDR3 is built from 17 residues. Germline V gene lookup returns CDR1 SGHDN and CDR2 FVKESK. The CDR3 DNA sequence: TGTGCCAGCAGCCAAGATTATCTGACAGGGAGATGGACTGAAGCTTTCTTT. Residues: CASSQDYLTGRWTEAFF. Full variable domain (missing parts from reference TRBV14 and TRBJ1-1): EAGVTQFPSHSVIEKGQTVTLRCDPISGHDNLYWYRRVMGKEIKFLLHFVKESKQDESGMPNNRFLAERTGGTYSTLKVQPAELEDSGVYFCASSQDYLTGRWTEAFFGQGTRLTVV.

This clonotype has a single count. The gene calls are TRBV10-3 and TRBJ1-1, with D unclear. V lost 0 bases and J lost 1, with 12 bases in between. The CDR3 consists of 16 residues. Germline V CDR1 and CDR2: ENHRY, SYGVKD. CDR3 region: CAISESQVSANTEAFF. CDR3 DNA sequence: TGTGCCATCAGTGAGTCTCAGGTCTCTGCGAACACTGAAGCTTTCTTT.

This clonotype turned up a few times. The gene calls are TRBV7-2 and TRBJ2-3; TRBD2 agrees at 8 bases. The germline V gene encodes CDR1 SGHTA and CDR2 FQGNSA. There are 15 residues in the CDR3. The junction had 4 bases not matched to a gene; V was cut back by 2 bases and J by 3 bases. The CDR3 DNA reads TGTGCCAGCAGCTTAACGGGAGGGCCGACAGATACGCAGTATTTT. Translation: CASSLTGGPTDTQYF. The whole variable domain, filled in from reference TRBV7-2 and TRBJ2-3, reads GAGVSQSPSNKVTEKGKDVELRCDPISGHTALYWYRQSLGQGLEFLIYFQGNSAPDKSGLPSDRFSAERTGGSVSTLTIQRTQQEDSAVYLCASSLTGGPTDTQYFGPGTRLTVL.

The chain combines TRBV27 with TRBJ1-2, with D perhaps TRBD1 (6 bases). Deletions cut 7 bases from V and 6 bases from J, with 24 bases between. Germline V CDR1 and CDR2: MNHEY, SMNVEV (reference sequence). The CDR3 length is 16 residues. The CDR3 region is CASIPRGHLIPDGYTF. The CDR3 nucleotides are TGTGCCAGCATCCCAAGGGGACACTTAATTCCGGATGGCTACACCTTC.

The chain joins TRBV5-1 to TRBJ2-3, with 12 bases fitting TRBD2. V dropped 0 bases and J dropped 4; count of bases not matched to a gene: 6. The CDR3 covers 17 residues. Germline values: CDR1 SGHRS, CDR2 YFSETQ. The CDR3 sequence: CASSLALAGGPSDTQYF. The CDR3 DNA reads TGCGCCAGCAGCTTGGCCCTAGCGGGGGGGCCTTCAGATACGCAGTATTTT.

Of note for this clonotype: This may stem from a read error, because a much larger clone lies one nucleotide away. The rearrangement links TRBV4-1 to TRBJ2-7; D is perhaps TRBD2 (6 bases). The CDR3 extends over 17 amino acids. Germline V gene data show CDR1 as MGHRA and CDR2 as YSYEKL. V lost 1 base and J 7 bases, leaving 23 bases between the germline ends. CDR3 nucleotide sequence: TGCGCCAGCAGCCAAGGCCGCGGGGCTCTCTCCTACAATGAGCAGTACTTC. Protein sequence: CASSQGRGALSYNEQYF.

Points on this clonotype: At one of its ends the junction is not consistent with the germline gene, which may arise from a read error. The V call is TRBV20-1, the J call TRBJ2-5; 12 bases fit TRBD2. This CDR3 has 16 residues. Germline values: CDR1 DFQATT, CDR2 SNEGSKA (reference sequence). CDR3 region: CSAIPWTSGNQETLYF. CDR3 in DNA: TGCAGTGCTATTCCTTGGACTAGCGGGAACCAAGAGACCCTGTACTTC.

This chain joins TRBV6-5 and TRBJ2-1; D gene unclear. V lost 5 bases and J 4 bases, leaving 12 bases between the germline ends. The CDR3 has 14 amino acids. Germline lookup yields CDR1 MNHEY and CDR2 SVGAGI. Here the CDR3 DNA reads TGTGCCAGCAGTACCCCGGCCGGTTACAATGAGCAGTTCTTC. This encodes CASSTPAGYNEQFF.

This chain uses TRBV5-1 with TRBJ2-2, with D possibly TRBD2 on 6 matching bases. Germline loops: CDR1 SGHRS, CDR2 YFSETQ. The CDR3 runs to 14 residues. The germline V and J ends were trimmed by 6 bases and 3 bases, with 12 bases remaining between them. CDR3 loop: CASTMGGHTGELFF. The CDR3 nucleotides read TGCGCCAGCACCATGGGAGGCCACACCGGGGAGCTGTTTTTT.

This clonotype was detected ten times or more. The rearrangement links TRBV7-2 to TRBJ2-3, with 11 bases aligning to TRBD2. The CDR3 sequence is 15 residues long. V lost 6 bases and J lost 6; bases outside the gene matches: 8. Germline loops: CDR1 SGHTA, CDR2 FQGNSA. The CDR3 coding sequence is TGTGCCAGCAGTCTCACTAGCGGGAGCTACGATACGCAGTATTTT. Its protein is CASSLTSGSYDTQYF. Combining the CDR3 with reference TRBV7-2 and TRBJ2-3 gives the whole variable domain GAGVSQSPSNKVTEKGKDVELRCDPISGHTALYWYRQSLGQGLEFLIYFQGNSAPDKSGLPSDRFSAERTGGSVSTLTIQRTQQEDSAVYLCASSLTSGSYDTQYFGPGTRLTVL.

The table lists this clonotype with a few counts. V and J are TRBV6-6 and TRBJ2-1, with D perhaps TRBD2 (5 bases). CDR1 is MNHNY and CDR2 is SVGAGI in the germline V gene (reference sequence). The CDR3 is 14 residues long. The V and J ends lost 7 bases and 0 bases respectively, with 10 bases between them. DNA of the CDR3: TGTGCCAGCACCGAGGAGGACTCCTACAATGAGCAGTTCTTC. Protein: CASTEEDSYNEQFF.

The chain couples TRBV5-1 to TRBJ2-7; D remains unclear. Trimming removed 2 bases at V and 0 bases at J, with 9 bases between. CDR1 and CDR2 (germline): SGHRS, YFSETQ. This CDR3 is 14 amino acids long. The CDR3 reads CASSLLVNSYEQYF. Here the CDR3 DNA reads TGCGCCAGCAGCTTATTGGTGAACTCCTACGAGCAGTACTTC. The variable domain in full, completed from reference TRBV5-1 and TRBJ2-7, reads KAGVTQTPRYLIKTRGQQVTLSCSPISGHRSVSWYQQTPGQGLQFLFEYFSETQRNKGNFPGRFSGRQFSNSRSEMNVSTLELGDSALYLCASSLLVNSYEQYFGPGTRLTVT.

CDR3 in DNA: TGCGCCAGCAGCCACGGGACAAAAGAGACCCAGTACTTC. Translation: CASSHGTKETQYF. This chain connects TRBV4-3 to TRBJ2-5, with a weak D call TRBD1 (6 bases). Germline CDR1 and CDR2: LGHNA and YSLEER. This CDR3 comprises 13 residues. The V and J ends lost 3 bases and 3 bases respectively, with 8 bases between them.

J is TRBJ2-1 and V is TRBV7-9; 8 bases map to TRBD2. With 5 bases clipped from V and 8 bases from J, the junction kept 11 bases outside the gene matches. Germline-derived CDR1 and CDR2 are SEHNR and FQNEAQ (reference sequence). The CDR3 sequence is 15 residues long. This CDR3 is CASSQRESAGDEQFF. The DNA for the CDR3 is TGTGCCAGCAGCCAACGGGAGTCAGCGGGAGATGAGCAGTTCTTC.

J is TRBJ2-7 and V is TRBV30; 7 bases are shared with TRBD2. Germline CDR1 is GTSNPN and CDR2 is SVGIG (reference sequence). V shed 3 bases and J 4 bases; nucleotides not matched to a gene: 6. The CDR3 is 13 residues long. CDR3 amino acids: CAWSLGRVYEQYF. The CDR3 DNA reads TGTGCCTGGAGCCTGGGGAGGGTTTACGAGCAGTACTTC.